The 32 T cell receptor beta chains listed next were all sequenced from one sample in a study of T cell responses to AZD1222 COVID-19 vaccine. Assay used: immunoSEQ multiplex PCR; TCRdb lists only in-frame clones, some missing. Counted here are 150,000 to 180,000 clones, approximately 87% occurring once; the ten biggest clones make up 5% to 6%. Sequences were derived from peripheral blood, sampled on day 0 of MenACWY control vaccination. The receptors derive from an adult in good health.

This clone was observed a few times. The chain combines TRBV6-5 with TRBJ2-1, with unresolved D. Germline loops: CDR1 MNHEY, CDR2 SVGAGI. This CDR3 has 15 amino acids. V lost 6 bases and J 0 bases, leaving 12 bases between the germline ends. The CDR3 DNA sequence: TGTGCCAGCAGACCCAGCGTCGACTCCTACAATGAGCAGTTCTTC. Residues: CASRPSVDSYNEQFF.

Only a few counts were recorded for this clone. The chain couples TRBV7-9 to TRBJ2-1; TRBD2 aligns across 7 bases. The CDR3 length is 14 residues. Trimming took 3 bases from V and 4 from J; bases not matched to a gene: 3. Germline loops: CDR1 SEHNR, CDR2 FQNEAQ (reference sequence). Here the CDR3 DNA reads TGTGCCAGCAGCTTGCGGGAGCGGTACAATGAGCAGTTCTTC. This gives the protein CASSLRERYNEQFF.

The genes are TRBV19 and TRBJ2-2, with D tentatively TRBD2 (6 bases). The germline gives CDR1 LNHDA, CDR2 SQIVND (reference sequence). V was pared by 5 bases and J by 2 bases, with 9 bases between. This CDR3 spans 14 amino acids. In DNA, the CDR3 is TGTGCCAGTAGTTACGGGACTAACACCGGGGAGCTGTTTTTT. Translating it yields CASSYGTNTGELFF. The complete variable domain, with remaining parts taken from reference TRBV19 and TRBJ2-2, reads DGGITQSPKYLFRKEGQNVTLSCEQNLNHDAMYWYRQDPGQGLRLIYYSQIVNDFQKGDIAEGYSVSREKKESFPLTVTSAQKNPTAFYLCASSYGTNTGELFFGEGSRLTVL.

This chain uses TRBV3-1 (or the pseudogene TRBV3-2) with TRBJ1-1, with 7 bases that match TRBD1. Germline V gene data show CDR1 as LGHDT and CDR2 as YNNKEL (reference sequence). The CDR3 extends over 16 amino acids. J was trimmed by 2 bases and V by 5 bases; bases with no gene match: 11. Here the CDR3 DNA reads TGTGCCAGCAGCGATATTAGAGGGGGCCAAAACACTGAAGCTTTCTTT. It yields the protein CASSDIRGGQNTEAFF.

V and J are TRBV5-5 and TRBJ1-4, with D perhaps TRBD1 (5 bases). Germline CDR1 SGHKS, CDR2 YYEKEE (reference sequence). The CDR3 is 15 residues long. Trimming took off 0 bases at V and 9 bases at J, with 15 bases between the two ends. Here the CDR3 reads CASSLGGEVGKKLFF. CDR3 sequence (DNA): TGTGCCAGCAGCTTGGGAGGGGAGGTCGGGAAAAAACTGTTTTTT.

This clone has a handful of counts. V usage is TRBV19 and J usage is TRBJ1-5; weak D call: TRBD1 (5 bases). CDR1 and CDR2 (germline): LNHDA, SQIVND (reference sequence). The CDR3 has 15 amino acids. V was pared by 5 bases and J by 2 bases, with 13 bases between. The CDR3 sequence: CASSPRRDGNQPQHF. The CDR3 DNA is TGTGCCAGTAGTCCCCGAAGGGACGGCAATCAGCCCCAGCATTTT.

This chain connects TRBV4-1 to TRBJ1-4, with D possibly matching TRBD1 (5 bases). V was pared by 8 bases and J by 3 bases, with 10 bases between. Germline V gene sequence: CDR1 MGHRA, CDR2 YSYEKL. The CDR3 is 13 amino acids. CDR3 nucleotides: TGCGCCAGCGAACAGGCTCCTAATGAAAAACTGTTTTTT. Translating it yields CASEQAPNEKLFF.

V usage is TRBV7-2 and J usage is TRBJ2-1; 8 nucleotides align to TRBD2. Looked up from germline, CDR1 is SGHTA and CDR2 is FQGNSA. This CDR3 has 15 residues. V was clipped by 0 bases and J by 11 bases; unmatched bases: 9. The CDR3 protein is CASSLATAGAVKQFF. The CDR3 coding sequence is TGTGCCAGCAGCTTAGCGACAGCGGGGGCGGTGAAGCAGTTCTTC. Full variable domain (missing parts from reference TRBV7-2 and TRBJ2-1): GAGVSQSPSNKVTEKGKDVELRCDPISGHTALYWYRQSLGQGLEFLIYFQGNSAPDKSGLPSDRFSAERTGGSVSTLTIQRTQQEDSAVYLCASSLATAGAVKQFFGPGTRLTVL.

This chain joins TRBV3-1 (or the pseudogene TRBV3-2) and TRBJ1-2; D gene uncertain. In germline, CDR1 is LGHDT, CDR2 YNNKEL (reference sequence). There are 11 residues in the CDR3. Trimming removed 2 bases from V and 4 bases from J, with 2 bases in between. CDR3 coding DNA: TGTGCCAGCAGCCAAAGCTATGGCTACACCTTC. Its translation is CASSQSYGYTF.

The chain combines TRBV11-2 with TRBJ1-2, with D perhaps matching TRBD1 (5 bases). The CDR3 covers 13 residues. V lost 5 bases and J 5 bases, leaving 12 bases between the germline ends. CDR1 is SGHAT, CDR2 FQNNGV, per germline. The DNA of the CDR3 is TGTGCCAGCAGCGCCGCTGGGGGGTATGGCTACACCTTC. Translating gives CASSAAGGYGYTF.

The chain carries TRBV7-9 and TRBJ2-3; tentative D call: TRBD1 (6 bases). Looked up from germline, CDR1 is SEHNR and CDR2 is FQNEAQ (reference sequence). The V gene lost 8 bases and the J gene lost 2 bases, with 14 bases spanning the gap. This CDR3 is built from 14 residues. For the CDR3, the DNA is TGTGCCAGCCGACAGGCAGGGCACACAGATACGCAGTATTTT. Encoded protein: CASRQAGHTDTQYF. The whole variable domain, remainder taken from reference TRBV7-9 and TRBJ2-3, is DTGVSQNPRHKITKRGQNVTFRCDPISEHNRLYWYRQTLGQGPEFLTYFQNEAQLEKSRLLSDRFSAERPKGSFSTLEIQRTEQGDSAMYLCASRQAGHTDTQYFGPGTRLTVL.

The rearrangement uses TRBV15 and TRBJ1-2; D is possibly TRBD1 (6 bases). Trimming removed 0 bases from V and 1 base from J, with 12 bases in between. Germline values: CDR1 LNHNV, CDR2 YYDKDF (reference sequence). CDR3 length equals 16 residues. This CDR3 reads CATSRDSARGNYGYTF. The CDR3, as DNA: TGTGCCACCAGCAGAGATTCAGCCAGGGGTAACTATGGCTACACCTTC.

This clone was counted a few times. The rearrangement links TRBV7-2 to TRBJ1-1; tentative D call: TRBD1 (5 bases). CDR1 is SGHTA and CDR2 is FQGNSA in the germline V gene. The length of the CDR3 is 15 residues. V was cut by 3 bases and J by 1 base, with 12 bases left in between. In nucleotides, the CDR3 is TGTGCCAGCAGCTTGGGATCAGGGTCGAACACTGAAGCTTTCTTT. Amino acids: CASSLGSGSNTEAFF. Complete variable domain (other parts from reference TRBV7-2 and TRBJ1-1): GAGVSQSPSNKVTEKGKDVELRCDPISGHTALYWYRQSLGQGLEFLIYFQGNSAPDKSGLPSDRFSAERTGGSVSTLTIQRTQQEDSAVYLCASSLGSGSNTEAFFGQGTRLTVV.

V gene TRBV5-1 combines with J gene TRBJ2-7; D unclear. CDR1 is SGHRS and CDR2 is YFSETQ in the germline V gene. With 4 bases removed from V and 2 bases from J, the gap between germline ends came to 16 bases. CDR3 length equals 15 residues. This chain's CDR3 is CASSVALAQTYEQYF. CDR3 in DNA: TGCGCCAGCAGCGTGGCTTTAGCCCAAACCTACGAGCAGTACTTC.

This rearrangement joins TRBV18 to TRBJ1-2; D is ambiguous. The CDR3 loop spans 14 amino acids. V was trimmed by 6 bases and J by 5 bases, leaving 16 bases between them. Germline assignment: CDR1 KGHSH and CDR2 LQKENI. Here the CDR3 DNA reads TGTGCCAGCTCCAAAGACATTTCCGAATATGGCTACACCTTC. Its translation is CASSKDISEYGYTF.

The J gene is TRBJ1-1, the V gene TRBV27; D gene unclear. Germline V gene sequence: CDR1 MNHEY, CDR2 SMNVEV (reference sequence). The CDR3 contains 13 residues. Trimming left V 7 bases short and J 0 bases short, with 9 bases between. The DNA for the CDR3 is TGTGCCAGCAAGAGTAGCATGAACACTGAAGCTTTCTTT. Its protein is CASKSSMNTEAFF.

The chain joins TRBV9 to TRBJ1-6; the D gene is possibly TRBD1 (5 bases). V was trimmed by 0 bases and J by 9 bases, leaving 13 bases between them. The germline V gene has CDR1 SGDLS and CDR2 YYNGEE. The CDR3 loop spans 15 amino acids. CDR3 loop: CASSVGPGLGSPLHF. DNA for the CDR3: TGTGCCAGCAGCGTAGGGCCGGGGCTGGGTTCACCCCTCCACTTT.

This chain uses TRBV4-2 with TRBJ2-2, with TRBD1 matching 8 bases. Losses at the gene ends were 6 bases for V and 4 bases for J; bases not matched to a gene: 4. CDR1 is LGHNA, CDR2 YNFKEQ, per germline. This CDR3 is built from 14 residues. This CDR3 is CASSTTGGTGELFF. CDR3 DNA: TGTGCCAGCAGTACCACAGGGGGCACCGGGGAGCTGTTTTTT.

The genes are TRBV10-3 and TRBJ2-2; no clear D. Germline V gene data show CDR1 as ENHRY and CDR2 as SYGVKD. The CDR3 runs to 14 residues. Trimming removed 11 bases at V and 0 bases at J, with 13 bases between. CDR3 region: CASTFLPNTGELFF. In DNA form, the CDR3 reads TGTGCCTCCACGTTCCTCCCGAACACCGGGGAGCTGTTTTTT.

The genes are TRBV9 and TRBJ1-3, with TRBD1 matching over 12 bases. After removal of 0 bases from V and 4 bases from J, the junction contained 11 bases not matched to a gene. The germline CDR1 and CDR2 sequences are SGDLS and YYNGEE. The CDR3 is 19 residues long. The CDR3 here is CASSVAPPGQGAGGNTIYF. As DNA, the CDR3 is TGTGCCAGCAGCGTAGCACCCCCGGGACAGGGGGCAGGCGGAAACACCATATATTTT.

The V gene is TRBV14, the J gene TRBJ2-3; TRBD2 aligns across 14 bases. Trimming removed 4 bases from V and 3 bases from J; junction bases left unmatched: 0. The germline V gene has CDR1 SGHDN and CDR2 FVKESK. The CDR3 runs to 15 residues. The CDR3 DNA is TGTGCCAGCAGCCGGACTAGCGGGAGGACAGATACGCAGTATTTT. Translated: CASSRTSGRTDTQYF.

The chain combines TRBV6-6 with TRBJ2-7; unclear D gene. V lost 6 bases and J 0 bases, leaving 9 bases between the germline ends. The CDR3 spans 13 residues. Germline lookup yields CDR1 MNHNY and CDR2 SVGAGI (reference sequence). The CDR3 reads CASRQESSYEQYV. The DNA of the CDR3 is TGTGCCAGCAGGCAGGAGAGCTCCTACGAGCAGTACGTC.

This CDR3 is CASSLVPGMNTEAFF. The CDR3 nucleotides are TGTGCCAGCAGCTTAGTACCAGGGATGAACACTGAAGCTTTCTTT. The chain carries TRBV11-2 and TRBJ1-1; D possibly corresponds to TRBD1 (5 bases). This CDR3 region has 15 residues. The germline CDR1 and CDR2 sequences are SGHAT and FQNNGV. The ends were cut back, 1 base at V and 0 bases at J, with 9 bases in the middle.

The J gene is TRBJ2-6, the V gene TRBV28; D not resolved. Germline V gives CDR1 MDHEN, CDR2 SYDVKM. Trimming removed 1 base from V and 3 bases from J, with 10 bases in between. The CDR3 is 16 amino acids. CDR3 coding DNA: TGTGCCAGCAGTTTATTCTCTTTGCTTGGGGCCAACGTCCTGACTTTC. Translation gives CASSLFSLLGANVLTF.

The chain couples TRBV7-3 to TRBJ1-5; a possible D gene is TRBD1 (6 bases). Trimming removed 2 bases at V and 6 bases at J, with 11 bases between. The length of the CDR3 is 14 residues. In germline, CDR1 is SGHTA, CDR2 FQGTGA. The CDR3 reads CASSLRGGLQPQHF. The CDR3 DNA sequence: TGTGCCAGCAGCTTACGAGGGGGTCTTCAGCCCCAGCATTTT.

The rearrangement joins TRBV3-1 (or the pseudogene TRBV3-2) to TRBJ1-4, with 7 positions matching TRBD1. This CDR3 is built from 18 residues. Per the germline V gene, CDR1 is LGHDT and CDR2 is YNNKEL (reference sequence). V trimming: 4 bases; J trimming: 0 bases; junction bases outside the gene matches: 11. CDR3 region: CASSPQGGPPATNEKLFF. The CDR3 DNA reads TGTGCCAGCAGCCCCCAGGGGGGGCCCCCGGCAACTAATGAAAAACTGTTTTTT.

The chain combines TRBV11-2 with TRBJ2-1; 7 bases fit TRBD1. V was pared by 5 bases and J by 8 bases, with 12 bases of the junction left unmatched. CDR3 length equals 15 residues. Germline V gene sequence: CDR1 SGHAT, CDR2 FQNNGV. CDR3 amino acids: CASSPGGGVGYEQFF. CDR3 in DNA: TGTGCCAGCAGCCCAGGGGGTGGGGTGGGGTATGAGCAGTTCTTC.

This clone was picked up a small number of times. The CDR3 loop is CSARDPVGYTF. The DNA of the CDR3 is TGCAGTGCTAGAGACCCAGTAGGCTACACCTTC. The V call is TRBV20-1, the J call TRBJ1-2; D gene uncertain. V was trimmed by 0 bases and J by 8 bases, leaving 7 bases between them. The germline CDR1 and CDR2 sequences are DFQATT and SNEGSKA (reference sequence). The CDR3 totals 11 residues.

The CDR3, as DNA: TGCGCCAGCAGCTTGGGGGGCGGCACAGATACGCAGTATTTT. Translation: CASSLGGGTDTQYF. This chain links TRBV5-1 with TRBJ2-3; D is perhaps TRBD1 (5 bases). Per the germline V gene, CDR1 is SGHRS and CDR2 is YFSETQ. This CDR3 comprises 14 residues. With 0 bases removed from V and 1 base from J, the gap between germline ends came to 6 bases.

The chain recombines TRBV6-1 with TRBJ2-7, with 7 nucleotides matching TRBD1. Germline-derived CDR1 and CDR2 are MNHNS and SASEGT. J was trimmed by 3 bases and V by 3 bases; bases with no gene match: 2. This CDR3 contains 13 residues. The CDR3 nucleotides read TGTGCCAGCAGTGAGGGACAGAACTACGAGCAGTACTTC. It codes for CASSEGQNYEQYF.

The genes are TRBV5-6 and TRBJ1-5, with a possible D match to TRBD1 (5 bases). V lost 6 bases and J 0 bases, leaving 22 bases between the germline ends. The CDR3 runs to 18 residues. CDR1 is SGHDT, CDR2 YYEEEE, per germline. CDR3: CASNWTLRGGYSNQPQHF. CDR3 bases: TGTGCCAGCAACTGGACGCTGCGGGGGGGGTATAGCAATCAGCCCCAGCATTTT.

The chain links TRBV6-5 to TRBJ1-2; D is possibly TRBD1 (5 bases). The CDR3 is made up of 13 amino acids. The V end lost 0 bases, the J end lost 7 bases, and 9 bases lay between the germline ends. Per germline, CDR1 MNHEY and CDR2 SVGAGI. Written as DNA, the CDR3 is TGTGCCAGCAGTTACTCAGGGGCGAGTGGCTACACCTTC. It specifies CASSYSGASGYTF.